The 30 T cell receptor beta chains in this list originate from one sample, sequenced in a study of blood T cell repertoires in COVID-19. Clones were sequenced by immunoSEQ multiplex PCR, and TCRdb holds only the in-frame ones, with some missing. The repertoire has roughly 120,000 clones, roughly 80% of them found once; the top ten carry 2% to 3%. The sample consisted of peripheral blood. The receptors were sampled from a man aged 45-60 years with acute or convalescent COVID-19.

The genes are TRBV9 and TRBJ1-4; 11 bases align to TRBD1. Germline CDR1 reads SGDLS; CDR2 reads YYNGEE. The CDR3 contains 20 residues. The junction had 16 bases not matched to a gene; V was cut back by 3 bases and J by 3 bases. The CDR3 nucleotides read TGTGCCAGCAGCGGGGCCGGGACAGGGGGATTAATGGAAGCTAATGAAAAACTGTTTTTT. Its translation is CASSGAGTGGLMEANEKLFF. Variable domain in full (rest from reference TRBV9 and TRBJ1-4): DSGVTQTPKHLITATGQRVTLRCSPRSGDLSVYWYQQSLDQGLQFLIQYYNGEERAKGNILERFSAQQFPDLHSELNLSSLELGDSALYFCASSGAGTGGLMEANEKLFFGSGTQLSVL.

V usage is TRBV20-1 and J usage is TRBJ2-5; TRBD2 aligns across 11 bases. This CDR3 has 15 residues. The V gene's germline CDR1 is DFQATT and CDR2 SNEGSKA (reference sequence). J gave up 1 base and V 3 bases, and 4 bases lay outside the gene matches. This CDR3 is CSASPSGRLQETQYF. Written as DNA, the CDR3 is TGCAGTGCTAGTCCTAGCGGGAGGCTCCAAGAGACCCAGTACTTC.

The gene calls are TRBV10-1 and TRBJ2-5, with D possibly matching TRBD1 (6 bases). Trimming took off 11 bases at V and 5 bases at J, with 15 bases between the two ends. The CDR3 is 12 residues long. Germline V gene sequence: CDR1 WNHNN, CDR2 SYGVQD (reference sequence). In DNA, the CDR3 is TGCGCCCCCAGGGGACGGGGTGAGACCCAGTACTTC. This sequence encodes CAPRGRGETQYF.

The chain recombines TRBV30 with TRBJ2-6; D is ambiguous. The germline V gene encodes CDR1 GTSNPN and CDR2 SVGIG (reference sequence). V was cut by 2 bases and J by 0 bases, with 8 bases left in between. This CDR3 is 15 amino acids long. CDR3 nucleotide sequence: TGTGCCTGGAGTCCTCTTTTCTCTGGGGCCAACGTCCTGACTTTC. Protein: CAWSPLFSGANVLTF.

Worth noting for this clone: The sample has other DNA sequences that encode this CDR3 too. V is TRBV19 and J is TRBJ1-6; 10 nucleotides agree with TRBD1. This CDR3 has 15 residues. Unmatched junction bases numbered 7, after V lost 6 bases and J lost 8 bases. CDR1 LNHDA and CDR2 SQIVND come from the germline V gene (reference sequence). The CDR3 region has the DNA TGTGCCAGTAGCCTCGGGACAGGGGATTATTCACCCCTCCACTTT. Translating gives CASSLGTGDYSPLHF.

This chain uses TRBV7-9 with TRBJ2-7; D gene uncertain. Germline CDR1 is SEHNR and CDR2 is FQNEAQ (reference sequence). This CDR3 spans 13 amino acids. V lost 5 bases to trimming and J lost 6 bases, with 14 bases between them. The CDR3 bases are TGTGCCAGCAGCCCAGTGGCGGTTTCCGAGCAGTACTTC. It codes for CASSPVAVSEQYF.

The chain joins TRBV5-8 to TRBJ1-1; D not resolved. Germline V lookup: CDR1 SGHTS, CDR2 YDEGEE. The CDR3 is 11 residues long. The V end was cut by 0 bases, the J end by 10 bases, with 7 bases between. CDR3 bases: TGTGCCAGCAGCTTGGGGACTACAGCTTTCTTT. This encodes CASSLGTTAFF.

In this sample, this clone turned up a few times. J is TRBJ2-3 and V is TRBV7-8; D perhaps matches TRBD2 (6 bases). The CDR3 has 12 amino acids. V lost 4 bases, J lost 11 bases, and 13 bases lay in between. Germline CDR1 is SGHVS and CDR2 is FQNEAQ. For the CDR3, the DNA is TGTGCCAGCAGCTCGAGCGGGCGAGGGCAGTATTTT. As protein: CASSSSGRGQYF.

The rearrangement joins TRBV7-9 to TRBJ2-7; 7 bases align to TRBD1. The ends lost 3 bases at V and 1 base at J; junction bases unmatched: 3. Germline V gene lookup returns CDR1 SEHNR and CDR2 FQNEAQ (reference sequence). The CDR3 has 14 residues. As DNA, the CDR3 is TGTGCCAGCAGCTTTACAGGGGCGTCCTACGAGCAGTACTTC. It codes for CASSFTGASYEQYF.

This sequence joins TRBV4-2 and TRBJ2-1, with D hard to call. CDR1 LGHNA and CDR2 YNFKEQ come from the germline V gene. V lost 3 bases, J lost 6 bases, and 9 bases lay in between. The CDR3 is 13 residues long. The CDR3 DNA follows: TGTGCCAGCAGCCATGTGGCTTTCAATGAGCAGTTCTTC. Translating it yields CASSHVAFNEQFF.

The CDR3 here is CASSLGQRGEKLFF. In DNA, the CDR3 is TGTGCCAGCAGTTTAGGACAGAGAGGGGAAAAACTGTTTTTT. This chain connects TRBV27 to TRBJ1-4, with D perhaps matching TRBD1 (6 bases). The CDR3 is 14 amino acids. The germline V and J ends were trimmed by 2 bases and 8 bases, with 12 bases remaining between them. CDR1 and CDR2 (germline): MNHEY, SMNVEV (reference sequence).

The chain carries TRBV28 and TRBJ2-1; D remains unclear. This CDR3 contains 11 residues. The ends were cut back, 2 bases at V and 9 bases at J, with 5 bases in the middle. CDR1 and CDR2 from the germline V gene are MDHEN and SYDVKM. The CDR3: CASSLQFEQFF. CDR3 DNA sequence: TGTGCCAGCAGTTTACAGTTTGAGCAGTTCTTC.

This clone was seen a single time. The chain couples TRBV5-4 to TRBJ2-7, with TRBD1 matching 8 bases. V trimming: 1 base; J trimming: 5 bases; junction bases outside the gene matches: 5. The CDR3 has 14 residues. In germline, CDR1 is SGHNT, CDR2 YYREEE (reference sequence). CDR3 bases: TGTGCCAGCAGCTTGTTTGGGACAGGTGACGAGCAGTACTTC. This encodes CASSLFGTGDEQYF. The full variable domain, completed using reference TRBV5-4 and TRBJ2-7, is ETGVTQSPTHLIKTRGQQVTLRCSSQSGHNTVSWYQQALGQGPQFIFQYYREEENGRGNFPPRFSGLQFPNYSSELNVNALELDDSALYLCASSLFGTGDEQYFGPGTRLTVT.

This chain links TRBV7-9 with TRBJ2-4; D may be TRBD1 (5 bases). V was trimmed by 5 bases and J by 0 bases, leaving 14 bases between them. This CDR3 comprises 16 residues. Germline CDR1 is SEHNR and CDR2 is FQNEAQ (reference sequence). The CDR3 region has the DNA TGTGCCAGCAGCCTTGGACAAAAAGGAGCCAAAAACATTCAGTACTTC. Protein product: CASSLGQKGAKNIQYF.

This clone was seen only a few times. V is TRBV19 and J is TRBJ1-2, with 7 bases lining up with TRBD1. Unmatched junction bases numbered 4, after V lost 8 bases and J lost 4 bases. Germline values: CDR1 LNHDA, CDR2 SQIVND (reference sequence). The CDR3 consists of 12 residues. DNA of the CDR3: TGTGCCAGTGTCGCAGGGGGCTATGGCTACACCTTC. Residues: CASVAGGYGYTF.

As concerns this clone: The junction departs from germline at one end; a sequencing error may be responsible. V gene TRBV2 combines with J gene TRBJ1-1, with D perhaps matching TRBD1 (6 bases). The CDR3 sequence is 14 residues long. Per germline, CDR1 SNHLY and CDR2 FYNNEI. The CDR3 is CASSEARLTGTIAF. DNA of the CDR3: TGTGCCAGCAGTGAAGCCCGCCTGACAGGAACGATAGCCTTT.

In this sample, this clone turned up once. This chain uses TRBV11-2 with TRBJ1-1, with a possible D match to TRBD1 (5 bases). Germline V gives CDR1 SGHAT, CDR2 FQNNGV. V lost 0 bases and J 6 bases, leaving 20 bases between the germline ends. The CDR3 spans 17 residues. This CDR3 is CASSLDFLARVFSEAFF. The CDR3 DNA is TGTGCCAGCAGCTTAGATTTCCTCGCCAGGGTGTTCTCTGAAGCTTTCTTT.

The gene calls are TRBV5-1 and TRBJ2-3; 12 bases fit TRBD2. With V trimmed by 4 bases and J by 5 bases, 5 bases remained unmatched. The CDR3 has 15 residues. Germline-derived CDR1 and CDR2 are SGHRS and YFSETQ. The CDR3 sequence is CASSTGLAGIDTQYF. In DNA form, the CDR3 reads TGCGCCAGCAGCACCGGACTAGCGGGGATAGATACGCAGTATTTT.

The J gene is TRBJ2-6, the V gene TRBV19; 8 positions agree with TRBD1. Trimming at V came to 4 bases and at J to 0 bases, leaving 8 bases not matched to a gene. The germline V gene encodes CDR1 LNHDA and CDR2 SQIVND (reference sequence). CDR3 length: 18 residues. CDR3 in amino acids: CASSTKLTGASGANVLTF. In nucleotides, the CDR3 is TGTGCCAGTAGTACCAAGCTGACAGGGGCCTCTGGGGCCAACGTCCTGACTTTC.

V is TRBV3-1 (or the pseudogene TRBV3-2) and J is TRBJ1-1; no clear D. Germline CDR1 and CDR2: LGHDT and YNNKEL (reference sequence). There are 13 residues in the CDR3. Trimming stripped 2 bases from V and 1 base from J, with 5 bases between. As DNA, the CDR3 is TGTGCCAGCAGCCAACAAAAGAACACTGAAGCTTTCTTT. This gives the protein CASSQQKNTEAFF.

The rearrangement uses TRBV5-1 and TRBJ2-3; TRBD2 matches 11 bases. Germline CDR1 is SGHRS and CDR2 is YFSETQ. V lost 2 bases, J lost 3 bases, and 5 bases stayed unmatched. CDR3 length: 16 amino acids. The chain's CDR3 is CASSFLSGGETDTQYF. The CDR3 DNA sequence: TGCGCCAGCAGCTTCCTTAGCGGGGGGGAAACAGATACGCAGTATTTT.

The chain employs TRBV19 and TRBJ1-1, with D uncertain. Deletions cut 8 bases from V and 3 bases from J, with 19 bases between. Germline-derived CDR1 and CDR2 are LNHDA and SQIVND (reference sequence). The CDR3 runs 15 residues. In nucleotides, the CDR3 is TGTGCCAGTGTCATCGGGGTGACCCCGGACACTGAAGCTTTCTTT. Translation gives CASVIGVTPDTEAFF.

The V gene is TRBV13, the J gene TRBJ1-3; 9 bases are a match to TRBD1. Germline V gene sequence: CDR1 PRHDT, CDR2 FYEKMQ (reference sequence). This CDR3 comprises 13 residues. V was pared by 4 bases and J by 8 bases, with 3 bases of the junction left unmatched. This chain's CDR3 is CASSSRQGDTIYF. DNA for the CDR3: TGTGCCAGCAGCTCCCGACAGGGGGACACCATATATTTT. Combining the CDR3 with reference TRBV13 and TRBJ1-3 gives the whole variable domain AAGVIQSPRHLIKEKRETATLKCYPIPRHDTVYWYQQGPGQDPQFLISFYEKMQSDKGSIPDRFSAQQFSDYHSELNMSSLELGDSALYFCASSSRQGDTIYFGEGSWLTVV.

The chain recombines TRBV7-2 with TRBJ1-2; 10 bases are a match to TRBD1. The CDR3 has 15 residues. V shed 1 base and J 4 bases; nucleotides not matched to a gene: 3. Germline CDR1 SGHTA, CDR2 FQGNSA. The CDR3, as DNA: TGTGCCAGCAGCTTAGTAGGACAGGGGGGCTATGGCTACACCTTC. Amino acids: CASSLVGQGGYGYTF.

This clone showed up just a few times. V usage is TRBV6-5 and J usage is TRBJ1-2, with TRBD1 matching over 7 bases. Trimming cost V 5 bases and J 4 bases; bases outside gene matches: 4. CDR3 length: 13 amino acids. Germline V gene lookup returns CDR1 MNHEY and CDR2 SVGAGI. The CDR3 sequence: CASSTRDSYGYTF. DNA for the CDR3: TGTGCCAGCAGTACCCGGGACAGCTATGGCTACACCTTC.

This clone occurred once. V usage is TRBV6-5 and J usage is TRBJ2-5, with TRBD1 matching over 9 bases. With V trimmed by 5 bases and J by 5 bases, 9 bases remained unmatched. The germline V gene has CDR1 MNHEY and CDR2 SVGAGI. The CDR3 totals 15 residues. CDR3 protein: CASSTTGGLGETQYF. For the CDR3, the DNA is TGTGCCAGCAGTACGACAGGGGGGTTGGGGGAGACCCAGTACTTC.

The chain joins TRBV5-1 to TRBJ2-5; 8 bases are a match to TRBD2. The ends lost 2 bases at V and 2 bases at J; junction bases unmatched: 5. The CDR3 runs 15 residues. Germline V gene sequence: CDR1 SGHRS, CDR2 YFSETQ. CDR3: CASSLVLAGQETQYF. The DNA for the CDR3 is TGCGCCAGCAGCTTAGTTTTAGCGGGACAAGAGACCCAGTACTTC.

The CDR3 DNA sequence: TGTGCCTGGACCGACCTGGGCCCCTACAATGAGCAGTTCTTC. Its translation: CAWTDLGPYNEQFF. The gene calls are TRBV30 and TRBJ2-1; unclear D gene. V was shortened by 4 bases and J by 2 bases, with 12 bases between the two germline ends. The CDR3 covers 14 residues. Germline CDR1 reads GTSNPN; CDR2 reads SVGIG (reference sequence).

In its sample, this clone was seen a few times. The chain uses TRBV18 and TRBJ1-6; 7 nucleotides match TRBD1. From germline, CDR1 is KGHSH and CDR2 LQKENI. The CDR3 length is 15 residues. Unmatched junction bases numbered 4, after V lost 4 bases and J lost 4 bases. The CDR3 DNA reads TGTGCCAGCTCACGGGGGGACAGTTATAATTCACCCCTCCACTTT. This codes for CASSRGDSYNSPLHF.

The chain couples TRBV7-3 to TRBJ2-1, with D possibly being TRBD2 (5 bases). Germline V gene lookup returns CDR1 SGHTA and CDR2 FQGTGA. The V end was cut by 2 bases, the J end by 4 bases, with 9 bases between. The CDR3 loop spans 14 amino acids. This CDR3 reads CASSLLGVYNEQFF. CDR3 coding DNA: TGTGCCAGCAGCTTACTGGGAGTATACAATGAGCAGTTCTTC.